Following are 27 T cell receptor beta chains from one sample sequenced in a study of CXCR3-negative and CXCR3-positive naive CD8 T cells. Antigen specificity for these receptors is unknown. 5' RACE with UMI labels generated the TRB cDNA libraries. One entry per CDR3 protein, without DNA, is what TCRdb gives after re-calling the 5' RACE reads. Its clone listing holds around 140,000 distinct CDR3 sequences. General observations from the study: Researchers report that CXCR3-positive naive cells carry more hydrophobic TRB CDR3s than CXCR3-negative naive cells.

The sequenced material came from naive CXCR3+ CD8+ T cells from blood. Indicated subset: CD45RO-CCR7+CD27+CD95- naive CD8+ T cells expressing CXCR3 (TNR3+). The receptors originated from a human donor in good health. Some clones in this sample may be carry-over from other donors' samples.

This chain connects TRBV29-1 to TRBJ2-7. The germline V gene has CDR1 SQVTM and CDR2 ANQGSEA. The CDR3 totals 13 residues. The chain's CDR3 is CSVGSDETYEQYF.

The genes are TRBV20-1 and TRBJ2-1; the TRBD1 assignment by TCRdb is unverifiable without DNA. CDR1 is DFQATT, CDR2 SNEGSKA, per germline (reference sequence). The CDR3 totals 13 residues. CDR3 sequence: CSARGGDYNEQFF.

The chain couples TRBV25-1 to TRBJ1-5; TCRdb gives TRBD1 as the D gene, but with no DNA this cannot be confirmed. Germline V CDR1 and CDR2: MGHDK, SYGVNS. The CDR3 covers 15 residues. This chain's CDR3 is CASSEGGTGDQPQHF.

V is TRBV5-1 and J is TRBJ1-1; the TCRdb D gene call, TRBD1, has no DNA to confirm it. The CDR3 contains 14 residues. The germline V gene has CDR1 SGHRS and CDR2 YFSETQ. CDR3 residues: CASSLGQGLTEAFF.

The J gene is TRBJ2-7, the V gene TRBV15; TCRdb's D call, TRBD1, is unchecked because there is no DNA. The length of the CDR3 is 15 residues. The V gene's germline CDR1 is LNHNV and CDR2 YYDKDF (reference sequence). The CDR3 sequence: CATSLNPGTHYEQYF. Full variable domain (rest looked up from reference TRBV15 and TRBJ2-7): DAMVIQNPRYQVTQFGKPVTLSCSQTLNHNVMYWYQQKSSQAPKLLFHYYDKDFNNEADTPDNFQSRRPNTSFCFLDIRSPGLGDTAMYLCATSLNPGTHYEQYFGPGTRLTVT.

This chain connects TRBV7-8 to TRBJ2-3. CDR1 is SGHVS and CDR2 is FQNEAQ in the germline V gene. This CDR3 is built from 16 residues. CDR3 sequence: CASSLVGGLWTDTQYF.

The J gene is TRBJ2-3, the V gene TRBV6-5; TCRdb calls TRBD2, which cannot be checked without DNA. This CDR3 has 17 residues. Per germline, CDR1 MNHEY and CDR2 SVGAGI. CDR3 sequence: CASRQTPEGRNTDTQYF.

This chain uses TRBV11-2 with TRBJ2-1; TCRdb lists TRBD1, though no DNA is available to test this call. CDR1 is SGHAT, CDR2 FQNNGV, per germline. The CDR3 is 11 residues long. The CDR3 is CASSWTGPRFF.

The CDR3 sequence is CASSLEEGPEQFF. The V gene is TRBV5-1, the J gene TRBJ2-1; TCRdb proposes TRBD2, but this gene call is untestable without DNA. The CDR3 length is 13 residues. Per the germline V gene, CDR1 is SGHRS and CDR2 is YFSETQ.

The chain carries TRBV4-1 and TRBJ2-5; TCRdb's D call of TRBD2 is untestable without DNA. The CDR3 extends over 18 amino acids. Germline V gene data show CDR1 as MGHRA and CDR2 as YSYEKL. The CDR3 sequence: CASSQGLAGGIAQETQYF.

V and J are TRBV12-3 or TRBV12-4 and TRBJ1-1. This CDR3 is 13 amino acids long. CDR3 sequence: CASSLMSDTEAFF.

The chain links TRBV29-1 to TRBJ2-5; absent DNA, TCRdb's TRBD1 call cannot be checked. The CDR3 has 13 amino acids. The germline gives CDR1 SQVTM, CDR2 ANQGSEA. The CDR3: CSVGQGVQETQYF.

The chain has TRBV2 and TRBJ2-4; TCRdb's assignment of TRBD2 cannot be checked, as there is no DNA. This CDR3 is built from 14 residues. Germline CDR1 and CDR2: SNHLY and FYNNEI. The CDR3 protein is CASSESGLENIQYF.

V usage is TRBV9 and J usage is TRBJ2-7; TCRdb's D call, TRBD1, is unchecked because there is no DNA. The CDR3 extends over 15 amino acids. Per germline, CDR1 SGDLS and CDR2 YYNGEE. The CDR3 protein is CASSVGTGGGYEQYF.

The chain couples TRBV29-1 to TRBJ1-1; without DNA, the TCRdb call of TRBD1 cannot be checked. The CDR3 spans 11 residues. The germline CDR1 and CDR2 sequences are SQVTM and ANQGSEA. The CDR3 loop reads CSVSWAGEAFF.

The chain carries TRBV28 and TRBJ2-3; TCRdb returns TRBD1, unconfirmable since there is no DNA. Germline V CDR1 and CDR2: MDHEN, SYDVKM. This CDR3 region has 15 residues. CDR3 loop: CASSLPWGSEDTQYF.

The gene calls are TRBV11-2 and TRBJ2-1; TCRdb lists TRBD2, though no DNA is available to test this call. In germline, CDR1 is SGHAT, CDR2 FQNNGV. The CDR3 spans 14 residues. The chain's CDR3 is CAGSLGYGTREQFF.

V gene TRBV6-6 combines with J gene TRBJ2-1. Looked up from germline, CDR1 is MNHNY and CDR2 is SVGAGI (reference sequence). The length of the CDR3 is 16 residues. The CDR3 loop is CASSYSISETTNEQFF.

The V call is TRBV21-1, the J call TRBJ1-1; checking the TCRdb D call of TRBD1 is not possible without DNA. TRBV21-1 is classified as a pseudogene. CDR3 length equals 14 residues. This CDR3 reads CASSKIWDDTEAFF.

The chain recombines TRBV6-5 with TRBJ2-5. This CDR3 is built from 15 residues. The germline gives CDR1 MNHEY, CDR2 SVGAGI. The CDR3 sequence is CASSPYRSLGETQYF.

The rearrangement joins TRBV6-5 to TRBJ1-3. The CDR3 loop spans 11 amino acids. Germline CDR1 and CDR2: MNHEY and SVGAGI. This CDR3 is CASTEGNTIYF.

This rearrangement joins TRBV7-9 to TRBJ1-1; TCRdb gives TRBD1 as the D gene, but with no DNA this cannot be confirmed. The CDR3 totals 15 residues. CDR1 and CDR2 (germline): SEHNR, FQNEAQ (reference sequence). The chain's CDR3 is CASSLVGQGGTEAFF.

The V and J genes are TRBV27 and TRBJ1-2. This CDR3 region has 15 residues. Germline V gene sequence: CDR1 MNHEY, CDR2 SMNVEV (reference sequence). The CDR3 region is CASSFSAGSNDRYTF.

The chain joins TRBV7-8 to TRBJ2-3. The CDR3 spans 14 residues. Germline CDR1 SGHVS, CDR2 FQNEAQ. CDR3 sequence: CASSLALGMDTQYF.

The chain links TRBV19 to TRBJ2-2; without DNA, the TCRdb call of TRBD2 cannot be checked. This CDR3 comprises 14 residues. Germline CDR1 and CDR2: LNHDA and SQIVND (reference sequence). The chain's CDR3 is CASSIRGLAGELFF.

This chain joins TRBV6-2 or TRBV6-3 and TRBJ1-5. The CDR3 contains 15 residues. Germline CDR1 reads MNHEY; CDR2 reads SVGEGT. CDR3 sequence: CASSSATASNQPQHF.

The genes are TRBV20-1 and TRBJ2-5. The CDR3 sequence is 14 residues long. Germline V gene data show CDR1 as DFQATT and CDR2 as SNEGSKA (reference sequence). CDR3 region: CSARDMLAGETQYF.